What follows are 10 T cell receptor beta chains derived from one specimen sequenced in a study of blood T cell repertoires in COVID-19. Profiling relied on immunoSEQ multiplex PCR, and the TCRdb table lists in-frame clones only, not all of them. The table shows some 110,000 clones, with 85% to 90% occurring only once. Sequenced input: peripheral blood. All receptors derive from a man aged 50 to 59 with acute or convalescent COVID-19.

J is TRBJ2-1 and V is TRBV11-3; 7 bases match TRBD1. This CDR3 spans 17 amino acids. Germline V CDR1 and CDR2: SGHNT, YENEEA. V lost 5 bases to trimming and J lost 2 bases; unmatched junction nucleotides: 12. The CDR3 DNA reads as TGTGCCAGCAGCACAGGGGTTAGCGTAAGACCCTACAATGAGCAGTTCTTC. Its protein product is CASSTGVSVRPYNEQFF.

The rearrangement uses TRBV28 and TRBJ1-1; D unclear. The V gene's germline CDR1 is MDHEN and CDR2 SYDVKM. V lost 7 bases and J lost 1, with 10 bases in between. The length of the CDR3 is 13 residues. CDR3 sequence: CASTATPNTEAFF. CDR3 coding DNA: TGTGCCAGCACCGCGACACCGAACACTGAAGCTTTCTTT.

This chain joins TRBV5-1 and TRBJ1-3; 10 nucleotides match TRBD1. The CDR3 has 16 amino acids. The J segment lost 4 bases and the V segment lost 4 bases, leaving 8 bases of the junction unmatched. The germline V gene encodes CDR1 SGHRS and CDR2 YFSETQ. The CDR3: CASSTRQGARGNTIYF. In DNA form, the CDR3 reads TGCGCCAGCAGCACAAGACAGGGGGCGCGAGGAAACACCATATATTTT.

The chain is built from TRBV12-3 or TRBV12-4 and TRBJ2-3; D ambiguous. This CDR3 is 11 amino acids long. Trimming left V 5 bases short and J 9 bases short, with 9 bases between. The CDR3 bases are TGTGCCAGCAGTCTCTATAACACGCAGTATTTT. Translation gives CASSLYNTQYF.

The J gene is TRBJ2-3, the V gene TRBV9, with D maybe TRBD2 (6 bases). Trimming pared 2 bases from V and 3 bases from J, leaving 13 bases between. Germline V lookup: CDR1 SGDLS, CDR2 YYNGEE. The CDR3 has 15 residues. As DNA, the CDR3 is TGTGCCAGCAGCGTTGACGGGAGAAGTACAGATACGCAGTATTTT. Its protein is CASSVDGRSTDTQYF.

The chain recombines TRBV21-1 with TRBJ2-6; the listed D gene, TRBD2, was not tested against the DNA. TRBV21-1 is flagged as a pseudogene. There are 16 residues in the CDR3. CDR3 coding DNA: TGTGCCAGCCTCCTAGCGCAAATCTCTGGGGCCAACGTCCTGACTTTC. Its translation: CASLLAQISGANVLTF.

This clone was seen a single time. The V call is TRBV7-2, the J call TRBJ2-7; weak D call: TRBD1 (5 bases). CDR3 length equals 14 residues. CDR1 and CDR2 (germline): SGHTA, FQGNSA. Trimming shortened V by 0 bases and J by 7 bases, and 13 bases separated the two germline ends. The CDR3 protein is CASSLAGQGQEQYF. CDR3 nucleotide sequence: TGTGCCAGCAGCTTAGCTGGACAAGGCCAGGAGCAGTACTTC.

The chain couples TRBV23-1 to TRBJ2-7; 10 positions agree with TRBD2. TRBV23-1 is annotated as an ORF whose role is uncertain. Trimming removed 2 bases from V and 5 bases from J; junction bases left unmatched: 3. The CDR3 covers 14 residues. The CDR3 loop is CASSQASGSNEQYF. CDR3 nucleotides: TGCGCCAGCAGTCAAGCTAGCGGGAGTAACGAGCAGTACTTC.

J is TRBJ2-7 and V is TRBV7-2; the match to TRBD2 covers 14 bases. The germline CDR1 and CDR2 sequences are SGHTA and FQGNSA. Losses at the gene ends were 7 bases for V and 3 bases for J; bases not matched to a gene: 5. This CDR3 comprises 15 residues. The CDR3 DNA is TGTGCCAGCACCCTGGGGACTAGCGGGAGCTACGAGCAGTACTTC. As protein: CASTLGTSGSYEQYF.

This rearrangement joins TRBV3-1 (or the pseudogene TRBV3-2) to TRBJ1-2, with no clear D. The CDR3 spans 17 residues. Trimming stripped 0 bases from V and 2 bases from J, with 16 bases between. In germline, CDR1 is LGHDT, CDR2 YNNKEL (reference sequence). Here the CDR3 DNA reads TGTGCCAGCAGCCAAGATCTAAGTGGAGGGCTAAACTATGGCTACACCTTC. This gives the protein CASSQDLSGGLNYGYTF.